The clone carrying this TCR beta chain was picked up a small number of times. Antigen unknown. The data belong to a study of Graves' ophthalmopathy and Graves' hyperthyroidism. Study-wide results and limits: The model's ophthalmopathy progression predictions had more than 55% sensitivity and over 72% specificity.

RNA transcripts yielded amplified TCR beta CDR3 regions. The first round was an RT-PCR with HTBI primers, and the second round was a multiplex PCR. Each CDR3 protein is one row after TCRdb ran MiXCR on the multiplex PCR reads. The sample lists roughly 600,000 distinct CDR3 sequences; less than 45% were seen once. The CDR3 extends over 13 amino acids. Looked up from germline, CDR1 is SNHLY and CDR2 is FYNNEI. The chain uses TRBV2 and TRBJ2-5; 9 bases match TRBD1. Sequencing input: peripheral blood or thyroid tissue (not recorded which). This receptor was taken from an adult man with Graves' hyperthyroidism. This CDR3 is CARDREGGETQYF. The CDR3 nucleotides read TGTGCACGGGACAGGGAGGGGGGAGAGACCCAGTACTTC.